A selection of T cell receptor beta chains follows, all from one sample in a study of response to subunit inactivated influenza vaccine. TCRdb itself ran the RT-PCR reads through MiXCR, one entry per CDR3 protein. The sample gives fewer than 600,000 distinct CDR3 sequences, 7.2% of which show up once; around 14% is in the top ten. Sequenced here: PBMCs from blood, sampled about 24 months after vaccination. Receptor source: a man aged 50 to 69 who received an inactivated influenza vaccine. CDR3s include the opening cysteine and the closing phenylalanine or tryptophan. Each record gives: V gene, clone size, D gene, J gene, CDR3 protein, CDR3 DNA. The D gene is left open where the match is weak. Clone size is shown for a subset of rows, as once, few, many or a class of expanded clone.

V: TRBV29-1
size: few
D: .
J: TRBJ1-4
CDR3: CSVEDRATRLFF
DNA: TGCAGCGTTGAAGATCGGGCCACAAGACTGTTTTTT

V: TRBV12-3/TRBV12-4
size: .
D: .
J: TRBJ1-6
CDR3: CASSPGLTNSPLHF
DNA: TGTGCCAGCAGCCCGGGACTGACTAATTCACCCCTCCACTTT

V: TRBV11-3
size: .
D: TRBD1
J: TRBJ1-1
CDR3: CASSKSGQMNTEAFF
DNA: TGTGCCAGCAGCAAATCGGGACAGATGAACACTGAAGCTTTCTTT

V: TRBV4-2
size: many
D: .
J: TRBJ1-4
CDR3: CASSQRSEKLFF
DNA: TGTGCCAGCAGCCAAAGGAGTGAAAAACTGTTTTTT

V: TRBV27
size: .
D: TRBD2
J: TRBJ2-1
CDR3: CASSFGTSGVREQFF
DNA: TGTGCCAGCAGTTTCGGGACTAGCGGGGTCCGTGAGCAGTTCTTC

V: TRBV12-3/TRBV12-4
size: many
D: .
J: TRBJ2-3
CDR3: CASSPMRSFTDTQYF
DNA: TGTGCCAGCAGTCCAATGCGCAGTTTCACAGATACGCAGTATTTT

V: TRBV5-1
size: .
D: TRBD1
J: TRBJ2-3
CDR3: CASSSFRTGRTDTQYF
DNA: TGCGCCAGCAGCTCATTCCGGACAGGGCGAACAGATACGCAGTATTTT

V: TRBV6-5
size: .
D: .
J: TRBJ2-7
CDR3: CASRGHPSEQYF
DNA: TGTGCCAGCAGGGGCCATCCCTCGGAGCAGTACTTC

V: TRBV6-5
size: few
D: .
J: TRBJ2-2
CDR3: CASSYSRTVTGELFF
DNA: TGTGCCAGCAGTTACTCGAGGACAGTAACCGGGGAGCTGTTTTTT

V: TRBV6-2/TRBV6-3
size: .
D: .
J: TRBJ1-5
CDR3: CASSPRGGRGNQPQHF
DNA: TGTGCCAGCAGCCCCCGTGGGGGGCGCGGTAATCAGCCCCAGCATTTT

V: TRBV20-1
size: .
D: .
J: TRBJ2-7
CDR3: CSARDLGGTSYEQYF
DNA: TGCAGTGCTAGAGATTTAGGCGGGACTTCCTACGAGCAGTACTTC

V: TRBV12-3/TRBV12-4
size: few
D: .
J: TRBJ2-1
CDR3: CASSLIGPEQFF
DNA: TGTGCCAGCAGTTTAATCGGTCCTGAGCAGTTCTTC

V: TRBV5-1
size: .
D: TRBD1
J: TRBJ2-2
CDR3: CASSKRTGNTGELFF
DNA: TGCGCCAGCAGCAAGAGGACAGGAAACACCGGGGAGCTGTTTTTT

V: TRBV19
size: few
D: .
J: TRBJ1-5
CDR3: CASETRVSNQPQHF
DNA: TGTGCCAGTGAGACCAGGGTTAGCAATCAGCCCCAGCATTTT

V: TRBV6-6
size: few
D: TRBD1
J: TRBJ1-1
CDR3: CATGRQGGPEAFF
DNA: TGTGCCACCGGGAGACAGGGAGGACCTGAAGCTTTCTTT

V: TRBV9
size: .
D: TRBD1
J: TRBJ2-3
CDR3: CASSVSDRASTDTQYF
DNA: TGTGCCAGCAGCGTCTCGGACAGGGCTAGCACAGATACGCAGTATTTT

V: TRBV20-1
size: many
D: .
J: TRBJ2-7
CDR3: CSVSSGSYEQYF
DNA: TGCAGTGTAAGTAGCGGCTCCTACGAGCAGTACTTC

V: TRBV29-1
size: .
D: .
J: TRBJ2-1
CDR3: CSVEGIGEQFF
DNA: TGCAGCGTTGAGGGAATAGGGGAGCAGTTCTTC

V: TRBV25-1
size: few
D: TRBD1
J: TRBJ1-2
CDR3: CASSEWRIGTGHGYTF
DNA: TGTGCCAGCAGTGAATGGCGAATCGGGACAGGGCATGGCTACACCTTC

V: TRBV6-5
size: few
D: .
J: TRBJ1-1
CDR3: CASSYNRASTEAFF
DNA: TGTGCCAGCAGTTACAACAGGGCAAGCACTGAAGCTTTCTTT

V: TRBV2
size: many
D: TRBD2
J: TRBJ2-7
CDR3: CASRGTSGTYEQYF
DNA: TGTGCCAGCAGGGGGACTAGCGGGACCTACGAGCAGTACTTC

V: TRBV7-2
size: .
D: .
J: TRBJ1-1
CDR3: CASSLVGVLDHTEAFF
DNA: TGTGCCAGCAGCCTAGTTGGGGTATTAGATCACACTGAAGCTTTCTTT

V: TRBV20-1
size: .
D: .
J: TRBJ2-5
CDR3: CSSGLEETQYF
DNA: TGCAGTTCGGGTCTTGAAGAGACCCAGTACTTC

V: TRBV6-5
size: many
D: TRBD1
J: TRBJ1-1
CDR3: CASSYSLDRVVHHTEAFF
DNA: TGTGCCAGCAGTTACTCGTTGGACAGGGTCGTTCATCACACTGAAGCTTTCTTT

V: TRBV5-5
size: few
D: .
J: TRBJ1-2
CDR3: CASSLDLGGFNGYTF
DNA: TGTGCCAGCAGCTTGGATCTGGGGGGATTCAATGGCTACACCTTC

V: TRBV6-1
size: few
D: TRBD1
J: TRBJ2-7
CDR3: CASTTGTGGEQYF
DNA: TGTGCCAGCACAACCGGGACAGGGGGCGAGCAGTACTTC

V: TRBV7-8
size: .
D: TRBD1
J: TRBJ2-7
CDR3: CASSLGLRDRPYEQYF
DNA: TGTGCCAGCAGCTTAGGTTTGAGGGACAGACCTTACGAGCAGTACTTC

V: TRBV24-1
size: few
D: .
J: TRBJ1-1
CDR3: CATNQGDLNTEAFF
DNA: TGTGCCACCAACCAAGGGGACTTGAACACTGAAGCTTTCTTT

V: TRBV6-4
size: many
D: .
J: TRBJ1-5
CDR3: CASSEAENQPQHF
DNA: TGTGCCAGCAGTGAAGCGGAGAATCAGCCCCAGCATTTT

V: TRBV7-9
size: few
D: TRBD1
J: TRBJ1-4
CDR3: CASSRRTGTNEKLFF
DNA: TGTGCCAGCAGCCGGAGGACAGGGACTAATGAAAAACTGTTTTTT

V: TRBV14
size: few
D: .
J: TRBJ2-2
CDR3: CASSHQQAANTGELFF
DNA: TGTGCCAGCAGCCACCAACAGGCGGCGAACACCGGGGAGCTGTTTTTT

V: TRBV4-1
size: few
D: .
J: TRBJ2-3
CDR3: CASSLGGTGFGAQYF
DNA: TGCGCCAGCAGCCTAGGGGGGACGGGCTTTGGCGCGCAGTATTTT

V: TRBV4-3
size: few
D: .
J: TRBJ1-5
CDR3: CASSQEFGGSQPQHF
DNA: TGCGCCAGCAGCCAAGAATTTGGGGGATCCCAGCCCCAGCATTTT

V: TRBV12-5
size: .
D: .
J: TRBJ2-1
CDR3: CASGSPGGLQFF
DNA: TGTGCTAGTGGTTCCCCGGGGGGCCTACAGTTCTTC

V: TRBV7-7
size: few
D: .
J: TRBJ2-1
CDR3: CASSERDPGPYNEQFF
DNA: TGTGCCAGCAGCGAACGGGACCCCGGGCCCTACAATGAGCAGTTCTTC

V: TRBV29-1
size: many
D: .
J: TRBJ1-4
CDR3: CSGKSNEKLFF
DNA: TGCAGCGGCAAGTCTAATGAAAAACTGTTTTTT

V: TRBV9
size: .
D: TRBD1
J: TRBJ1-2
CDR3: CASSVGQGVVYGYTF
DNA: TGTGCCAGCAGCGTAGGACAGGGGGTAGTCTATGGCTACACCTTC

V: TRBV7-3
size: .
D: TRBD2
J: TRBJ2-5
CDR3: CASSLAGDRQETQYF
DNA: TGTGCCAGCAGCTTGGCGGGAGACCGCCAAGAGACCCAGTACTTC

V: TRBV9
size: few
D: .
J: TRBJ2-7
CDR3: CASSVGEVGRTTYEQYF
DNA: TGTGCCAGCAGCGTAGGGGAGGTGGGGAGGACTACCTACGAGCAGTACTTC

V: TRBV28
size: .
D: TRBD1
J: TRBJ1-1
CDR3: CASSLTGRGPNTEAFF
DNA: TGTGCCAGCAGTTTAACGGGCAGGGGGCCGAACACTGAAGCTTTCTTT

V: TRBV20-1
size: few
D: .
J: TRBJ2-1
CDR3: CSVDSYPNEQFF
DNA: TGCAGTGTGGACTCCTATCCGAATGAGCAGTTCTTC

V: TRBV11-2
size: few
D: .
J: TRBJ2-5
CDR3: CASSLDQAETQYF
DNA: TGTGCCAGCAGCTTAGATCAAGCGGAGACCCAGTACTTC

V: TRBV27
size: few
D: .
J: TRBJ2-7
CDR3: CASSSGASYEQYF
DNA: TGTGCCAGCAGTTCCGGCGCGTCCTACGAGCAGTACTTC

V: TRBV6-2/TRBV6-3
size: .
D: TRBD2
J: TRBJ2-1
CDR3: CASSYPTWTSGRGSSYNEQFF
DNA: TGTGCCAGCAGTTACCCCACCTGGACTAGCGGGAGGGGAAGCTCCTACAATGAGCAGTTCTTC

V: TRBV12-3/TRBV12-4
size: many
D: .
J: TRBJ1-5
CDR3: CASSFDRNQPQHF
DNA: TGTGCCAGCAGTTTTGACCGAAATCAGCCCCAGCATTTT

V: TRBV3-1
size: .
D: TRBD2
J: TRBJ2-1
CDR3: CASSQVVGLAGYNEQFF
DNA: TGTGCCAGCAGCCAAGTGGTTGGACTAGCAGGTTACAATGAGCAGTTCTTC

V: TRBV7-3
size: .
D: TRBD1
J: TRBJ2-3
CDR3: CASSKTGSADTQYF
DNA: TGTGCCAGCAGCAAGACAGGGTCAGCAGATACGCAGTATTTT

V: TRBV18
size: few
D: .
J: TRBJ2-2
CDR3: CASSPPSADLNTGELFF
DNA: TGTGCCAGCTCACCACCGTCCGCGGACTTGAACACCGGGGAGCTGTTTTTT

V: TRBV9
size: few
D: .
J: TRBJ2-5
CDR3: CASSGGPKATETQYF
DNA: TGTGCCAGCAGCGGCGGACCGAAAGCTACGGAGACCCAGTACTTC

V: TRBV12-3/TRBV12-4
size: many
D: .
J: TRBJ1-1
CDR3: CASIWGSGTEAFF
DNA: TGTGCCAGCATCTGGGGATCGGGCACTGAAGCTTTCTTT

V: TRBV20-1
size: few
D: TRBD2
J: TRBJ2-5
CDR3: CSAPAGGRASETQYF
DNA: TGCAGTGCCCCCGCCGGTGGGAGGGCCTCTGAGACCCAGTACTTC

V: TRBV6-2/TRBV6-3
size: .
D: .
J: TRBJ1-1
CDR3: CASSYSGGPEAFF
DNA: TGTGCCAGCAGTTACTCCGGGGGACCTGAAGCTTTCTTT